The sequence of this T cell receptor (beta chain) was determined in a study of T-cell reconstitution after alpha-beta-depleted transplantation in children (dated by TCRdb to the mid-2010s). Regarding the research as a whole: Using TCR repertoire profiling, the study quantitatively followed how T-cell immune reconstitution unfolded in children after TCRalphabeta/CD19-depleted allogeneic hematopoietic cell transplantation.

CDR1 and CDR2 (SGHTA, FQGNSA) derive from the germline V gene. Taken from cysteine to phenylalanine, the CDR3 has 16 residues. Kept here is only the CDR3 DNA, which spans 48 bases and is read in frame from base 1. Trimming removed 5 bases from V and 1 base from J, leaving 16 bases between the germline ends. The library was obtained by PCR. The instrument was an Illumina HiSeq 2500. TCR libraries were prepared with molecular barcoding, using unique molecular identifiers to normalize TCRbeta repertoire quantification. The public reads were reanalyzed by TCRdb: fastp trimming at Q25, MiXCR alignment, in-frame beta chains only. Identical CDR3 proteins give one entry, which carries the most common genes and DNA. The sample table records approximately 650,000 distinct CDR3 sequences; around 13% of these occur just once. 0.79% of the sample comes from the top ten. Reading the label with the study, this specimen's treatment or condition is: allogeneic hematopoietic cell transplantation with graft depleted of TCRalphabeta T cells and CD19 B cells. Transplant recipients were children who received TCRalphabeta/CD19-depleted allogeneic hematopoietic cell grafts.

Details on this clonotype: Its antigen is currently not known. Per-base quality was not reported, and no clone a single base away is much larger than it.

General study outcomes and caveats: The high TCRbeta diversity at day 60 in some patients was ascribed to recipient T cells and intrathymic progenitors that had survived conditioning. Over subsequent months, a decline in hyperexpanded clone frequencies was noted, and after one year, T-cell counts and TCRbeta diversity were mostly ascribed to newly produced T cells. Apparently early alphabetaT-cell count recovery about two months after transplant reportedly relied on only several hundred rapidly expanded clones derived from non-depleted graft cells.

The chain links TRBV7-2 with TRBJ2-3; TRBD2 is a weak D gene call, 6 bases matching. The sample in question was PBMCs, obtained before TCRalphabeta/CD19-depleted stem cell transplant. The receptor was isolated from a girl aged 2-10 years with congenital amegakaryocytic thrombocytopenia, due to receive a stem cell transplant. The sequence in DNA is TGTGCCAGCAGCCGCGGGATCCTAGCGCGCACAGATACGCAGTATTTT. The resulting protein is CASSRGILARTDTQYF.